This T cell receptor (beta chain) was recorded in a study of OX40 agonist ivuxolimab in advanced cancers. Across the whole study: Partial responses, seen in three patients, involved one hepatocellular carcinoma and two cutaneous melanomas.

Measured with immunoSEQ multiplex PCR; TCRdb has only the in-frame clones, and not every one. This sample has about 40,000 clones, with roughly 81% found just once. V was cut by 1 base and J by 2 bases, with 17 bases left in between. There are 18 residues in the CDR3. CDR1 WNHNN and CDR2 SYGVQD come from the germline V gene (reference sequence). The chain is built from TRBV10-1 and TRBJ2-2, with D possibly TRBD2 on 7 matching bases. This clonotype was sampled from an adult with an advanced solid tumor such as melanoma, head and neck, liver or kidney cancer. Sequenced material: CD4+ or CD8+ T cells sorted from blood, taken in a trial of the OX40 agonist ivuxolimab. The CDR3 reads CASSEWGGAVCNTGELFF. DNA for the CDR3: TGCGCCAGCAGTGAGTGGGGGGGGGCCGTTTGTAACACCGGGGAGCTGTTTTTT.